This TCR beta chain was captured by sequencing in a study of blood T cell repertoires in COVID-19. Study details: There were acute and convalescent COVID-19 samples, and they came from the United States, Italy and Spain. PBMCs, B-cell-depleted T cells, or T cells were the source of the cDNA or gDNA that made up the material.

Germline V gene lookup returns CDR1 MGHDK and CDR2 SYGVNS. CDR3 length: 13 residues. The junction had 4 bases not matched to a gene; V was cut back by 5 bases and J by 6 bases. Clones were read by immunoSEQ multiplex PCR, and TCRdb kept only the in-frame ones, dropping some. The sample records 130,000 to 150,000 clones, approximately 81% being singletons. Only one count was recorded for this clone. This chain links TRBV25-1 with TRBJ2-1; 7 bases map to TRBD2. The sequence derives from a human donor with acute or convalescent COVID-19. The donor label of this sample is uncertain. The specimen sequenced was peripheral blood. The CDR3 here is CASSLGGSNEQFF. The CDR3 DNA reads TGTGCCAGCAGTTTGGGGGGGAGCAATGAGCAGTTCTTC. Supplemented by reference TRBV25-1 and TRBJ2-1, the full variable domain reads EADIYQTPRYLVIGTGKKITLECSQTMGHDKMYWYQQDPGMELHLIHYSYGVNSTEKGDLSSESTVSRIRTEHFPLTLESARPSHTSQYLCASSLGGSNEQFFGPGTRLTVL.